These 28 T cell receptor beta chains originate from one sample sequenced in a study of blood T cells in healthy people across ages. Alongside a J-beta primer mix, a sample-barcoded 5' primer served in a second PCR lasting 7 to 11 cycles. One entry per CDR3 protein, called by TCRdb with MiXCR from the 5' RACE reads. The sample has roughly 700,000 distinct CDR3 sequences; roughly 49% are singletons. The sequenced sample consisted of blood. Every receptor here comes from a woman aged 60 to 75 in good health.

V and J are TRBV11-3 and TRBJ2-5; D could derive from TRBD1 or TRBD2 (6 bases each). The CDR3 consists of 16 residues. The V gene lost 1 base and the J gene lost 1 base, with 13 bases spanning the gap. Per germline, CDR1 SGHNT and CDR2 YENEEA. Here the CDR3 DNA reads TGTGCCAGCAGCTTAGGGGAAGGGGGGCGCCAAGAGACCCAGTACTTC. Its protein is CASSLGEGGRQETQYF. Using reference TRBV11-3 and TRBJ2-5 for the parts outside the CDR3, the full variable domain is EAGVVQSPRYKIIEKKQPVAFWCNPISGHNTLYWYLQNLGQGPELLIRYENEEAVDDSQLPKDRFSAERLKGVDSTLKIQPAELGDSAVYLCASSLGEGGRQETQYFGPGTRLLVL.

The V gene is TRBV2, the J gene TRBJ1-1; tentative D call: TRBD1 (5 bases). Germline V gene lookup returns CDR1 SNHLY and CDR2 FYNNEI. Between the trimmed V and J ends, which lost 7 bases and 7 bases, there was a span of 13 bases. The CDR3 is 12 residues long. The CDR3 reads CASTNRQFEAFF. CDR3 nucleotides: TGTGCCAGCACAAACCGACAGTTTGAAGCTTTCTTT.

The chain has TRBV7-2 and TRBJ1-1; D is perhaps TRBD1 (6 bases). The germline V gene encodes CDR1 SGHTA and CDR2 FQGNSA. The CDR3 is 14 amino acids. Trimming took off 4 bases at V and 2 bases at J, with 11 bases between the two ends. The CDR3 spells CASSSDRLNTEAFF. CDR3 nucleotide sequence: TGTGCCAGCAGCTCCGACAGGCTTAACACTGAAGCTTTCTTT.

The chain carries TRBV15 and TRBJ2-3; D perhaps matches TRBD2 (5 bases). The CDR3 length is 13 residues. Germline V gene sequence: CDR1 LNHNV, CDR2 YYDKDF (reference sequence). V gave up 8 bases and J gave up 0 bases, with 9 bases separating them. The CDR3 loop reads CATSRESTDTQYF. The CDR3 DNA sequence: TGTGCCACCTCCCGGGAAAGCACAGATACGCAGTATTTT.

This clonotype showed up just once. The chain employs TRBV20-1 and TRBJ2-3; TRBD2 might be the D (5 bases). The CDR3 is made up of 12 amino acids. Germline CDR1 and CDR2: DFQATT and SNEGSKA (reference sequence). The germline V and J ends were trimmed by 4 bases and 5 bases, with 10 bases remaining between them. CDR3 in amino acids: CSANLGRDTQYF. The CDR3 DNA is TGCAGTGCTAATCTGGGGAGAGATACGCAGTATTTT.

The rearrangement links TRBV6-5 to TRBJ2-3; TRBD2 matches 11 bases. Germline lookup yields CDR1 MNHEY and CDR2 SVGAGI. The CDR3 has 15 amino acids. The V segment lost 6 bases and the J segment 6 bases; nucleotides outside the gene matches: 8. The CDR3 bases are TGTGCCAGCAGGAGGTTAGCGGGAGGGTTGGATACGCAGTATTTT. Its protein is CASRRLAGGLDTQYF.

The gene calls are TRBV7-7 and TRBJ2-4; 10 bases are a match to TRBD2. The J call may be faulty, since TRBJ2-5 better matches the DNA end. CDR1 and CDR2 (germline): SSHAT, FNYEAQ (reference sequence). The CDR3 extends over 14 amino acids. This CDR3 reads CASSWGLAPETQYF. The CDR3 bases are TGTGCCAGCAGCTGGGGACTAGCGCCAGAGACCCAGTACTTC.

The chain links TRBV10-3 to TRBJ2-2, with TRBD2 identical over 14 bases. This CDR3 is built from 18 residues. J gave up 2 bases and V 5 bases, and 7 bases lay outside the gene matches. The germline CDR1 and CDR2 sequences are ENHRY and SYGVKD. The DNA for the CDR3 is TGTGCCATCAGTACCCGGACTAGCGGGGGGATAAACACCGGGGAGCTGTTTTTT. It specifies CAISTRTSGGINTGELFF.

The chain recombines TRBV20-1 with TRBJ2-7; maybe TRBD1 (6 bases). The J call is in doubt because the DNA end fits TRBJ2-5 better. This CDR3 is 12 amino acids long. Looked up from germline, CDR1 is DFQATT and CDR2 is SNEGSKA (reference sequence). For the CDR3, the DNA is TGCAGTGCCCGGACAGCCGTCGAGACCCAGTACTTC. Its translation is CSARTAVETQYF.

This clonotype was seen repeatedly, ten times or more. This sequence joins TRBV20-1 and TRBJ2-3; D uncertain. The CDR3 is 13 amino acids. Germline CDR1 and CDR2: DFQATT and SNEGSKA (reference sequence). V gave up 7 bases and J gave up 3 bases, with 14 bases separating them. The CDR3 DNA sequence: TGCAGTGGACTCCCCCTGGCAACAGATACGCAGTATTTT. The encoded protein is CSGLPLATDTQYF.

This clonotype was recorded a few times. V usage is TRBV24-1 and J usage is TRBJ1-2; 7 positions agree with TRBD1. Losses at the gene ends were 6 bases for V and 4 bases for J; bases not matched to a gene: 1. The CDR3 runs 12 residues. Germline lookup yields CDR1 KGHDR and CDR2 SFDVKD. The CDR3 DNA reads TGTGCCACCAGTAGGGACAGCTATGGCTACACCTTC. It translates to CATSRDSYGYTF.

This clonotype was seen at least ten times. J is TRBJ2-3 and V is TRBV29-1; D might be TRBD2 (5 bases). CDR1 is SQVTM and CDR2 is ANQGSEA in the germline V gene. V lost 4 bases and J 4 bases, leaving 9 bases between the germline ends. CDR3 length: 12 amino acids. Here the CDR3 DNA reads TGCAGCGTTGTCGAGGGATCAGATACGCAGTATTTT. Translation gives CSVVEGSDTQYF.

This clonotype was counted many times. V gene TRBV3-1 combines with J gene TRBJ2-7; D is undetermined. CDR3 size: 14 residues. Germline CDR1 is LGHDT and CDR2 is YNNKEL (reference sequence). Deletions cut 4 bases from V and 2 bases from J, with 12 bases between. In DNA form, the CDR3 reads TGTGCCAGCAGCCCCCAACCAGGAGCCTACGAGCAGTACTTC. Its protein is CASSPQPGAYEQYF.

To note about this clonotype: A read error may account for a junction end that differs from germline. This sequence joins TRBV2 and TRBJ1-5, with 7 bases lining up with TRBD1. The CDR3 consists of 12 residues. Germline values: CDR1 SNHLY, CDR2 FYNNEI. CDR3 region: CASGDSNQPQHF. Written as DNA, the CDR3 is TGCGCCAGCGGGGACAGTAATCAGCCCCAGCATTTT.

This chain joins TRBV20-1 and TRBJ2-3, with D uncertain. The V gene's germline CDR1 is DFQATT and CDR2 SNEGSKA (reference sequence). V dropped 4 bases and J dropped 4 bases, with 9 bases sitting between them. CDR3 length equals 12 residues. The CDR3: CSANDKADTQYF. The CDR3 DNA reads TGCAGTGCTAACGACAAGGCAGATACGCAGTATTTT.

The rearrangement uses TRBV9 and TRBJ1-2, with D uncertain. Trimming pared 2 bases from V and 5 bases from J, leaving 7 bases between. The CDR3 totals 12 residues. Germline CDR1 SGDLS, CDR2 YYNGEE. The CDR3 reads CASSVADYGYTF. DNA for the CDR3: TGTGCCAGCAGCGTGGCTGATTATGGCTACACCTTC.

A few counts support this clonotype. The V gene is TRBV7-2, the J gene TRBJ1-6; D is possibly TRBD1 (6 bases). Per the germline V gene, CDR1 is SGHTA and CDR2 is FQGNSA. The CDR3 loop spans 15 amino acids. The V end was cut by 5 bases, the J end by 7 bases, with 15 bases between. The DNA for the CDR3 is TGTGCCAGCAGCGGGAATCGGGACAAAAATTCACCCCTCCACTTT. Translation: CASSGNRDKNSPLHF.

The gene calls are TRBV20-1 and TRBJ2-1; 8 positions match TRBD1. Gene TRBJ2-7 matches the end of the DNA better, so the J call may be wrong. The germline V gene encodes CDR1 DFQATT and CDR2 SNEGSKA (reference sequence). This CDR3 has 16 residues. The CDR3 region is CSASGLHYRGYNEQYF. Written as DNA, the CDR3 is TGCAGTGCTAGCGGACTCCATTACAGGGGGTACAATGAGCAGTACTTC.

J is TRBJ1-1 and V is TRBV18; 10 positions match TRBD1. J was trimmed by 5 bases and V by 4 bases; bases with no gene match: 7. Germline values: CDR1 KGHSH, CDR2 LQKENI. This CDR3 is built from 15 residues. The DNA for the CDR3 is TGTGCCAGCTCACGACAGGGGGCAAGGGTAACTGAAGCTTTCTTT. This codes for CASSRQGARVTEAFF.

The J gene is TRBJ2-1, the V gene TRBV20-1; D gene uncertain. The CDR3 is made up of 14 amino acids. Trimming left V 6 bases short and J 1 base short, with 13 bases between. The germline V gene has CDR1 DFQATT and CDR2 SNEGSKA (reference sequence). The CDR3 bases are TGCAGTGCCAACTTCTGGCGGTCCTACAATGAGCAGTTCTTC. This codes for CSANFWRSYNEQFF.

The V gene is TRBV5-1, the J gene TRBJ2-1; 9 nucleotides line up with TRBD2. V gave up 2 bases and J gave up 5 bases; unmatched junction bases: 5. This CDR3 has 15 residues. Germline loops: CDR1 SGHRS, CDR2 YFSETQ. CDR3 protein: CASSFSGSADNEQFF. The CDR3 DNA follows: TGCGCCAGCAGCTTTAGCGGGAGCGCCGACAATGAGCAGTTCTTC.

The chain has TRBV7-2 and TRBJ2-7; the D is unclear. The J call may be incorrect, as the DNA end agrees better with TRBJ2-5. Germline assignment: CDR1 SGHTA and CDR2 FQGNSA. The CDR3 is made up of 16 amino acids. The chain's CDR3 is CASSVGLLLTGETQYF. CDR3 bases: TGTGCCAGCAGCGTAGGGCTACTTCTCACCGGGGAGACCCAGTACTTC.

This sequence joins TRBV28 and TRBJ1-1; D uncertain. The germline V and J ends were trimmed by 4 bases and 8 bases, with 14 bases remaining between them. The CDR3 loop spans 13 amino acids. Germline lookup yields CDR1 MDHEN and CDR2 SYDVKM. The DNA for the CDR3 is TGTGCCAGCAGTTGGAGAGACGCCGCCGAAGCTTTCTTT. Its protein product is CASSWRDAAEAFF.

This CDR3 reads CASSPQGTSGAQETQYF. CDR3 DNA sequence: TGTGCCAGCAGCCCTCAGGGGACTAGCGGGGCTCAAGAGACCCAGTACTTC. The rearrangement joins TRBV9 to TRBJ2-5; TRBD2 agrees at 13 bases. The CDR3 totals 17 residues. The V gene's germline CDR1 is SGDLS and CDR2 YYNGEE. V shed 4 bases, J shed 2 bases, and the junction held 8 bases outside the gene matches.

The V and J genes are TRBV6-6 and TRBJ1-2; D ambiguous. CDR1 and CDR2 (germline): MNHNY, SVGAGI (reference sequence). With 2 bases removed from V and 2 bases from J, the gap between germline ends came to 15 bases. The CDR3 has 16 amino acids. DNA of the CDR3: TGTGCCAGCAGTTACGACTCGCCGAGTGTGAACTATGGCTACACCTTC. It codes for CASSYDSPSVNYGYTF.

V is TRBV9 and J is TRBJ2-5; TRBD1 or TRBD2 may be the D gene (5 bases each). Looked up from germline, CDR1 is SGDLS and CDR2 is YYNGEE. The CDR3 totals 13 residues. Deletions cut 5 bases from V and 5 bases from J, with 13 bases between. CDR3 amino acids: CASSVRDLETQYF. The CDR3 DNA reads TGTGCCAGCAGTGTACGGGACCTGGAGACCCAGTACTTC.

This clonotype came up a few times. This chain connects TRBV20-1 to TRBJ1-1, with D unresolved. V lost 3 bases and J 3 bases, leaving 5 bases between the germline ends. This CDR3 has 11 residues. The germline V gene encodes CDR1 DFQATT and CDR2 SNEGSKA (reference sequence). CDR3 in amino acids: CSARVDTEAFF. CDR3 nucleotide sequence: TGCAGTGCTAGGGTAGACACTGAAGCTTTCTTT.

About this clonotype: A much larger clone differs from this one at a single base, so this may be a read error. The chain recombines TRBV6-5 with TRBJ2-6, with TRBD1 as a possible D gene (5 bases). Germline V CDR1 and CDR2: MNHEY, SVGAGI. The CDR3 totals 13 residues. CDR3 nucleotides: TGTGCCAGCAAGGGTCCTGGGGCCAGCGTCCTGACTTTC. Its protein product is CASKGPGASVLTF.